This T cell receptor (beta chain) stems from a study of CD8 T cells in ankylosing spondylitis (dated by TCRdb to the late 2010s). The study in broad terms: T cell receptor beta repertoires were profiled in healthy donors and ankylosing spondylitis patients so that disease-linked TCR variants could be found. Peripheral blood samples were taken, and synovial fluid was additionally collected from ankylosing spondylitis patients. In total, the full study cohort was made up of 110 or so healthy donors and 25 ankylosing spondylitis patients. The investigation overall reported the following: A CD8+ phenotype was shown by the disease-linked clones, which were found at relatively low frequencies in peripheral blood. Some TCR beta motif variants had previously been reported in synovial fluid and blood of reactive arthritis patients, which suggested common disease-initiation mechanisms. Blood from ankylosing spondylitis patients appeared to be characterized by a TCR beta motif composed of about 8 highly homologous amino acid variants. The disease-linked clones were reported to be significantly enriched in matched synovial fluid samples from ankylosing spondylitis patients.

This clonotype was seen at least ten times. Its antigen is unknown. The record has no base qualities; no much larger clone is one base away. Sequencing instrument: Illumina HiSeq 2500. Quantitative 5'-RACE with molecular barcodes was the method used to prepare the TCR beta libraries. The original pipeline was this. A new computational method based on a probabilistic model of VDJ rearrangement was used to identify disease-linked TCR variants. TCRdb passed the public sequencing reads through fastp at Q25 and MiXCR, retaining productive beta sequences. Rows with a matching CDR3 protein are joined into one entry that keeps the most common DNA and genes. In this record, the V and J calls reflect TCRdb's handling and not the investigators' own analysis. The sample table holds some 240,000 distinct CDR3 sequences, of which around 6.6% were seen once. Clones ranked in the top ten supply 13% to 15% of the sample.

V sheds 10 bases and J sheds 4 bases, leaving 14 bases between their ends. The germline V gene (reference sequence) provides CDR1 MNHNY and CDR2 SVGAGI. The CDR3 numbers 13 residues from cysteine through phenylalanine. Of all the DNA, just the CDR3 is kept, 39 bases in frame from base 1. The sequence is built from TRBV6-6 and TRBJ1-5; TRBD1 could be the D gene, as 6 bases match. The receptor was derived from a male donor with ankylosing spondylitis. Sequencing used blood, either unsorted or a sorted T cell fraction (not recorded which). The CDR3 region reads CANAQGMNQPQHF. The bases read TGTGCCAACGCACAGGGTATGAATCAGCCCCAGCATTTT.